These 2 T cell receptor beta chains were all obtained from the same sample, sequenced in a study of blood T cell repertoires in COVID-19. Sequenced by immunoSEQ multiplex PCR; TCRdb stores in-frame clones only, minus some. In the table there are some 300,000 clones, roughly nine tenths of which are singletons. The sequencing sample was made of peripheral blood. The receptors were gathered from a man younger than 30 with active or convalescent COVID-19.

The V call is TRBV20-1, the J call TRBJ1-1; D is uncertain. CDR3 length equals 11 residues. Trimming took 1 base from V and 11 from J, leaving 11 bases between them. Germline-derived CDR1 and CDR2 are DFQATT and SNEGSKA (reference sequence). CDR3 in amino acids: CSARVIQVAFF. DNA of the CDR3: TGCAGTGCTAGAGTCATCCAGGTGGCTTTCTTT.

The chain's CDR3 is CASRTTGTGSYEQYF. CDR3 DNA sequence: TGTGCCAGCAGGACGACAGGGACAGGATCCTACGAGCAGTACTTC. The chain couples TRBV7-9 to TRBJ2-7; 8 nucleotides align to TRBD1. Germline V lookup: CDR1 SEHNR, CDR2 FQNEAQ (reference sequence). The V segment lost 6 bases and the J segment 1 base; nucleotides outside the gene matches: 8. The CDR3 consists of 15 residues.